This T cell receptor (beta chain) derives from a study of metastatic and nonmetastatic thyroid tumors. Study details: For malignant and benign thyroid patients, tumor or nodule tissue and blood were the sources whose repertoires were compared.

Thyroid surgery took place with no prior treatment in any patient. V dropped 2 bases and J dropped 4 bases, with 15 bases sitting between them. This CDR3 contains 15 residues. Germline assignment: CDR1 SGHAT and CDR2 FQNNGV. This clone was seen many times. In the original processing: To classify distant metastasis in papillary thyroid cancer, a model was built from CDR3 differences across clinicopathological groups. TCRdb re-called the PCR reads through MiXCR. Here the V and J calls rest on TCRdb's processing, not on the authors' analysis. The table lists about 70,000 clones, 15% to 20% of them singletons, with around 13% in the top ten.

The sequencing sample was made of blood. The receptor's source is a female donor with papillary thyroid cancer or a benign thyroid nodule (not recorded which). Some clones in this sample may be carry-over from other donors' samples. The chain couples TRBV11-2 to TRBJ2-7; either TRBD1 or TRBD2 may fit D (7 bases each). The CDR3 here is CASSLRTGLGYEQYF. Here the CDR3 DNA reads TGTGCCAGCAGCTTAAGGACAGGACTAGGTTACGAGCAGTACTTC.